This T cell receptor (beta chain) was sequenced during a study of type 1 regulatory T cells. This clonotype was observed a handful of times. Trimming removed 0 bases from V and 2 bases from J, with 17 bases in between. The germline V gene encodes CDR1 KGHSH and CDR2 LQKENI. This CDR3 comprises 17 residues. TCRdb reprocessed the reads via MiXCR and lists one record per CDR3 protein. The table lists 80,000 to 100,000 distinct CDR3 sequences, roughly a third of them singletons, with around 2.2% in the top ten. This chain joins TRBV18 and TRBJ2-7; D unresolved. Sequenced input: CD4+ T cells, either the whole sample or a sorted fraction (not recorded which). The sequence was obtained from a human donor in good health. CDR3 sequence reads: CASSPPKSRTGTYEQYF. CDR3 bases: TGTGCCAGCTCACCACCAAAGTCAAGGACGGGCACCTACGAGCAGTACTTC.